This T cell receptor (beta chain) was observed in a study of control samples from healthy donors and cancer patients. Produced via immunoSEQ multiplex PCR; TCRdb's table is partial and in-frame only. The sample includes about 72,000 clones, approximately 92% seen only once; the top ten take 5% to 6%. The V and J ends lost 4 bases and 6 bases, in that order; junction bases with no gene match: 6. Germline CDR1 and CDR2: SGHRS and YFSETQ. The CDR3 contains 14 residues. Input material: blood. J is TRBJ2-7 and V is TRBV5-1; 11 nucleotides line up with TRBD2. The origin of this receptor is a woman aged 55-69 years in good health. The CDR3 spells CASSRDGTSGEQYF. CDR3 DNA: TGCGCCAGCAGCCGCGACGGGACTAGCGGCGAGCAGTACTTC.